This T cell receptor (beta chain) was captured in a study of Ad26.COV2.S vaccination and SARS-CoV-2 variants. Study as a whole: Once, or twice with 56 days between doses, Ad26.COV2.S was given intramuscularly. Study-wide points: Breadth, reportedly substantial, characterized the spike-specific CD8+ and CD4+ T cell responses after vaccination. Higher spike-specific TCR breadth was found in vaccine recipients than in placebo recipients. Measures of TCR breadth and depth may have fallen short of total T cell responses.

Worth noting for this clone: Its specificity is unknown.

Germline loops: CDR1 MNHEY, CDR2 SVGAGI. The CDR3 has 14 amino acids. The ends were cut back, 5 bases at V and 3 bases at J, with 11 bases in the middle. Produced via immunoSEQ multiplex PCR; TCRdb's table is partial and in-frame only. The sample consists of approximately 400,000 clones, about 85% of them appearing once. Treatment reported: some 20 received Ad26.COV2.S at low or high dose, single or two shots; several received placebo; per-sample allocation not given. Vaccine and placebo recipients were sampled on day 63 after the first injection. V and J are TRBV6-5 and TRBJ2-1, with D uncertain. The clonotype was recovered from a person between 18 and 65 years old who received the Ad26.COV2.S COVID-19 vaccine or a placebo. The source was peripheral blood, collected in a trial of Ad26.COV2.S vaccine versus placebo. The CDR3 sequence is CASSLGLDYNEQFF. DNA for the CDR3: TGTGCCAGCAGTCTTGGCCTCGACTACAATGAGCAGTTCTTC.